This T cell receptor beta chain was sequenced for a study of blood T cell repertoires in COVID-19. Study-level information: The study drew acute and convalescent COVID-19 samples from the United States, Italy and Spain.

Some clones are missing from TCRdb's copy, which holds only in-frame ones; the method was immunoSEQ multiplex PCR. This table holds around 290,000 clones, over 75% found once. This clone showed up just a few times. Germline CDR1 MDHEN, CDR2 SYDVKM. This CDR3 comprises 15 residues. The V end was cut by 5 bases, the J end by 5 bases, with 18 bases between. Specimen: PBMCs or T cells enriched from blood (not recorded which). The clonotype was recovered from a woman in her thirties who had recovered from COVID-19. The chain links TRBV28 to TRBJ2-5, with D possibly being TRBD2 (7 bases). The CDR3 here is CASSVLGGAGETQYF. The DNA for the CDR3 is TGTGCCAGCAGTGTCTTGGGGGGGGCCGGTGAGACCCAGTACTTC. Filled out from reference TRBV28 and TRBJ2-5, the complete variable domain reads DVKVTQSSRYLVKRTGEKVFLECVQDMDHENMFWYRQDPGLGLRLIYFSYDVKMKEKGDIPEGYSVSREKKERFSLILESASTNQTSMYLCASSVLGGAGETQYFGPGTRLLVL.